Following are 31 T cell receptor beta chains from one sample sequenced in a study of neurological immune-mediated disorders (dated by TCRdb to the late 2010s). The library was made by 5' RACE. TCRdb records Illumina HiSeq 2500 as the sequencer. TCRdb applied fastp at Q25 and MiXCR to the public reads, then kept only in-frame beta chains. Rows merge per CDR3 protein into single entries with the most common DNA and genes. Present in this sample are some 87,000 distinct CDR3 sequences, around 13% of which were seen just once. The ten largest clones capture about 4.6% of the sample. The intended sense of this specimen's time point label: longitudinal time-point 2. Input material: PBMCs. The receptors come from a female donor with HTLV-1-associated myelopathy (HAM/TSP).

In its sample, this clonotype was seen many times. The CDR3 is CASSLETGRTEKLFF. CDR3 DNA sequence: TGCGCCAGCAGCTTGGAGACAGGGAGAACTGAAAAACTGTTTTTT. The chain has TRBV5-1 and TRBJ1-4; 7 bases are a match to TRBD1. The CDR3 runs 15 residues. Germline CDR1 SGHRS, CDR2 YFSETQ. V lost 0 bases to trimming and J lost 7 bases; unmatched junction nucleotides: 6.

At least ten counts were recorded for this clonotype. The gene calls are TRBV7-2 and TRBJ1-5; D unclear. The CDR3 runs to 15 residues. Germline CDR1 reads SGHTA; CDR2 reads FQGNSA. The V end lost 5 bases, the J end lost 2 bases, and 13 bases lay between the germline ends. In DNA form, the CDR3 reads TGTGCCAGCAGCCCCTACAGTATAGGCAATCAGCCCCAGCATTTT. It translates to CASSPYSIGNQPQHF.

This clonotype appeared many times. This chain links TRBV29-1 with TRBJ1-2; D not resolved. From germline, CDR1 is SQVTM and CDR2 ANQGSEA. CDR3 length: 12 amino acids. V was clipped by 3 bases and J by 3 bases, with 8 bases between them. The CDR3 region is CSVDSQDYGYTF. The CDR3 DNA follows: TGCAGCGTTGATTCCCAGGACTATGGCTACACCTTC.

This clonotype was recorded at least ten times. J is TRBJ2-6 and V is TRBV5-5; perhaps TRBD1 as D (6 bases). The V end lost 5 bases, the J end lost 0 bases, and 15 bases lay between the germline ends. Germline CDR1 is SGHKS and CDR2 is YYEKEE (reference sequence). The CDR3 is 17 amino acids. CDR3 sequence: CASSFLTGNSGANVLTF. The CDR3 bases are TGTGCCAGCAGTTTTCTGACAGGCAACTCTGGGGCCAACGTCCTGACTTTC.

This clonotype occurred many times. DNA of the CDR3: TGTGCCATCACAGGGGACAATGAGCAGTTCTTC. This sequence encodes CAITGDNEQFF. The chain couples TRBV10-3 to TRBJ2-1; possibly TRBD1 for D (6 bases). The germline V gene encodes CDR1 ENHRY and CDR2 SYGVKD. The V end was cut by 7 bases, the J end by 5 bases, with 6 bases between. CDR3 length: 11 residues.

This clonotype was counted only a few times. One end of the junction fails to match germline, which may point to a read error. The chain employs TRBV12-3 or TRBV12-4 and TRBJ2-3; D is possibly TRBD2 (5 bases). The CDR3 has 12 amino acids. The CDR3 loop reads CASSLKGDRQYF. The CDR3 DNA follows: TGTGCCAGCAGTTTAAAGGGAGATAGGCAGTATTTT.

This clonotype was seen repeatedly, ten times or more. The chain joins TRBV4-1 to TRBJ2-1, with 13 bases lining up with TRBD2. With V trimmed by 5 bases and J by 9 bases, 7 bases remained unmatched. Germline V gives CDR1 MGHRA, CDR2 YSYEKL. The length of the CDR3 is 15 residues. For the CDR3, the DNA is TGCGCCAGCAGCGGTGGGACTAGCGGGGAGGTTGAGCAGTTCTTC. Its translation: CASSGGTSGEVEQFF.

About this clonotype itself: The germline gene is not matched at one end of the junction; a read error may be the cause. The CDR3 protein is CASSLANGLADTQYF. In DNA form, the CDR3 reads TGCGCCAGCAGCTTGGCCAATGGGTTGGCAGATACGCAGTACTTT. This chain uses TRBV5-1 with TRBJ2-3; unclear D gene. CDR1 is SGHRS, CDR2 YFSETQ, per germline. The CDR3 has 15 amino acids.

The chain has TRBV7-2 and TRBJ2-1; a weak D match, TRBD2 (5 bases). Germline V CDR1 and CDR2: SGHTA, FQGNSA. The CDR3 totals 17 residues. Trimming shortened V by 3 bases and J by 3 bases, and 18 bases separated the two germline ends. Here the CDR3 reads CASSFNARGGDYNEQFF. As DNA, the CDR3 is TGTGCCAGCAGCTTTAACGCTCGGGGTGGGGACTACAATGAGCAGTTCTTC.

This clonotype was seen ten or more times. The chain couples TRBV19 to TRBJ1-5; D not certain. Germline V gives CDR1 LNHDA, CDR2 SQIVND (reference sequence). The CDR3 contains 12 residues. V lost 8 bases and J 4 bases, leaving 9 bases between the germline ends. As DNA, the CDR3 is TGTGCCAGTCAGACCACAAATCAGCCCCAGCATTTT. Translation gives CASQTTNQPQHF.

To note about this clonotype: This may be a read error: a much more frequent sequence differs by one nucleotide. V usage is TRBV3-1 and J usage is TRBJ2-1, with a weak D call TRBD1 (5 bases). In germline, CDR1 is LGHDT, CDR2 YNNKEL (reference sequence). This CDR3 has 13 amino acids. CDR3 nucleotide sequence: TGTGTCAGCAGCCAAGGACCCAGGGCGGTGCAGTTCTTC. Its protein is CVSSQGPRAVQFF.

The CDR3 nucleotides are TGTGCCAGCACTGGAGGGGACACCGGGGAGCTGTTTTTT. Translating it yields CASTGGDTGELFF. V and J are TRBV12-3 or TRBV12-4 and TRBJ2-2; D perhaps matches TRBD2 (6 bases). The CDR3 is made up of 13 amino acids. Trimming removed 7 bases at V and 3 bases at J, with 9 bases between.

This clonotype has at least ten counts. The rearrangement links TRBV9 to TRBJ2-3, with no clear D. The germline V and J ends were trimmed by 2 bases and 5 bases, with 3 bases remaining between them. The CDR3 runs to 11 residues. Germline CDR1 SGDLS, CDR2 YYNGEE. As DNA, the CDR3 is TGTGCCAGCAGCGTCGGAGATACGCAGTATTTT. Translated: CASSVGDTQYF.

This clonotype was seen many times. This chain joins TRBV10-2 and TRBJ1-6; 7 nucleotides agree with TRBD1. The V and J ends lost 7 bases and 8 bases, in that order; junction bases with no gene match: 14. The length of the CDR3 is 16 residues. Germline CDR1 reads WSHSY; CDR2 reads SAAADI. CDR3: CASTNKGADFHSPLHF. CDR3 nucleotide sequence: TGCGCCAGCACCAACAAGGGGGCGGATTTCCATTCACCCCTCCACTTT.

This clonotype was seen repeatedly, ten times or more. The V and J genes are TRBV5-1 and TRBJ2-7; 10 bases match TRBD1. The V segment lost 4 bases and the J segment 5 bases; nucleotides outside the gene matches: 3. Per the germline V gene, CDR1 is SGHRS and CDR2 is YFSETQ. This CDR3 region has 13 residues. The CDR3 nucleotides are TGCGCCAGCAGCGGAGACAGGGGGCACGAGCAGTACTTC. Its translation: CASSGDRGHEQYF.

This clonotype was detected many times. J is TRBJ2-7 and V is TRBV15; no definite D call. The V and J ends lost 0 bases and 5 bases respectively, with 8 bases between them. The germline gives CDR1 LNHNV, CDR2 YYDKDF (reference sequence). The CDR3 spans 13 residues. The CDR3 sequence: CATSRDNPHEQYF. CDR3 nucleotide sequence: TGTGCCACCAGCAGAGATAACCCCCACGAGCAGTACTTC.

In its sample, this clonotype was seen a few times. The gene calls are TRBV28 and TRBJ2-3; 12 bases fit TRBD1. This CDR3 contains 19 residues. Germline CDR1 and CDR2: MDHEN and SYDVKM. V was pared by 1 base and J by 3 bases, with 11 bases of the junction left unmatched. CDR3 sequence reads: CASSLFGGGQGAGTDTQYF. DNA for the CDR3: TGTGCCAGCAGTTTATTCGGGGGGGGACAGGGGGCTGGAACAGATACGCAGTATTTT.

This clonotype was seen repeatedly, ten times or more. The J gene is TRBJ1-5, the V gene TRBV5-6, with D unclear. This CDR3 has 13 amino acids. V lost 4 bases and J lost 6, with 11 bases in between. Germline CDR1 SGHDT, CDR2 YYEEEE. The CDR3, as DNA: TGTGCCAGCAGCCCAGGATGGGGTCAGCCCCAGCATTTT. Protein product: CASSPGWGQPQHF.

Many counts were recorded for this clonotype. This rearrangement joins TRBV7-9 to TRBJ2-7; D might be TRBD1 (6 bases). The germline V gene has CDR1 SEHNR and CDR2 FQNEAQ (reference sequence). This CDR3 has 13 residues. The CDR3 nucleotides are TGTGCTATCGTCCCGGACAGAGACTACGAGCAGTACTTC. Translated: CAIVPDRDYEQYF.

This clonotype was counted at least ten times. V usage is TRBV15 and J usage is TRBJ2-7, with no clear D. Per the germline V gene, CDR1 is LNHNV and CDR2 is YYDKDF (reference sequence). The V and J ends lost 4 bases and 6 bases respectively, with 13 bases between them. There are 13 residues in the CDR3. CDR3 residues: CATSTEQSREQYF. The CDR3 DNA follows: TGTGCCACCAGCACCGAACAATCCCGCGAGCAGTACTTC.

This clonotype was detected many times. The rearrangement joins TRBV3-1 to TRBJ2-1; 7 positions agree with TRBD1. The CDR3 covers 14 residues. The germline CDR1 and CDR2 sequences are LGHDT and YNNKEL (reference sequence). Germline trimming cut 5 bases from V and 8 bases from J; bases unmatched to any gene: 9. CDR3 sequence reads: CASSYSDRDHEQFF. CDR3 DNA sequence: TGTGCCAGCAGCTATTCTGACAGGGATCATGAGCAGTTCTTC.

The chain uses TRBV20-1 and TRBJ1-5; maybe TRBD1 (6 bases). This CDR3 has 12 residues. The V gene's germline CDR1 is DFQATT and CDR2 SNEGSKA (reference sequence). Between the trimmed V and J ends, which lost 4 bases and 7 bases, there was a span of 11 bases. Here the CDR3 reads CSANYRDQPQHF. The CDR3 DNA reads TGCAGTGCTAATTACAGGGACCAGCCCCAGCATTTT.

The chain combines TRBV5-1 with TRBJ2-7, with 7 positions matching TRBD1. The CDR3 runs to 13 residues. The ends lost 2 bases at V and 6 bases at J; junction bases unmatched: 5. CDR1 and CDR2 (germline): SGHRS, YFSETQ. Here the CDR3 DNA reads TGCGCCAGCAGCTTTGAGGGGGCGAGCGAGCAGTACTTC. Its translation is CASSFEGASEQYF.

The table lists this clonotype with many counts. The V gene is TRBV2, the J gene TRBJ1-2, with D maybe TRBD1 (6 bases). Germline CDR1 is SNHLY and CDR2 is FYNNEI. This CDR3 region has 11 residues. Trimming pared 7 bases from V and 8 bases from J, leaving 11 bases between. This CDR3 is CASTGDRGYTF. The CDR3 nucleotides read TGTGCCAGCACAGGGGATCGGGGCTACACCTTC.

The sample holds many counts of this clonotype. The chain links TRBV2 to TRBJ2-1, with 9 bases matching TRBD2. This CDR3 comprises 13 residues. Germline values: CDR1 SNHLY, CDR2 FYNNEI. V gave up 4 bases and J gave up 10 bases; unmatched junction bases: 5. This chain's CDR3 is CASSGGGRGEQFF. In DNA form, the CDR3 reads TGTGCCAGCAGTGGGGGCGGGAGGGGAGAGCAGTTCTTC.

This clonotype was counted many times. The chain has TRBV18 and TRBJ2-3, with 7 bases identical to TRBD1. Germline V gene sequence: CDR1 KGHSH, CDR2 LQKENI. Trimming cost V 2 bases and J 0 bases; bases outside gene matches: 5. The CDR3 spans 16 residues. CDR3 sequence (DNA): TGTGCCAGCTCACCATACAGGGGTGAGAGCACAGATACGCAGTATTTT. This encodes CASSPYRGESTDTQYF.

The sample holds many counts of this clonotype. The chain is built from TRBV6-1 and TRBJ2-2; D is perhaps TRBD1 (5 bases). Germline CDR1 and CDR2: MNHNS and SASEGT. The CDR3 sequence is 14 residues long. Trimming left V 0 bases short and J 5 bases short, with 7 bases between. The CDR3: CASSEAQGTGELFF. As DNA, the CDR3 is TGTGCCAGCAGTGAAGCTCAGGGAACCGGGGAGCTGTTTTTT.

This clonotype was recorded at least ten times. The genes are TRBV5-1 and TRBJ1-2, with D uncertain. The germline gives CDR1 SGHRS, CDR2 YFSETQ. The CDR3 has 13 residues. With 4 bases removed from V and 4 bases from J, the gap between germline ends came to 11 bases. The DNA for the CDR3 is TGCGCCAGCAGCCTAGATTGGGGCTATGGCTACACCTTC. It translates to CASSLDWGYGYTF.

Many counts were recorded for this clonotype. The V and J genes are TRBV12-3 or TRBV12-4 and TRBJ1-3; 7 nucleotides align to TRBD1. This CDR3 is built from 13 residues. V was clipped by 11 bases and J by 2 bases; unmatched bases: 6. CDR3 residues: CAGGTGAGNTIYF. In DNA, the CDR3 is TGTGCCGGGGGCACAGGGGCTGGAAACACCATATATTTT.

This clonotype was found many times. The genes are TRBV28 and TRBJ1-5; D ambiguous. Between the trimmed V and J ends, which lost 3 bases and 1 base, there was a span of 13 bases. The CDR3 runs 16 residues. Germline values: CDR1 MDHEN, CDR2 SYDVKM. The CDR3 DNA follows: TGTGCCAGCAGTTTCCCAGGTACCCTAAGCAATCAGCCCCAGCATTTT. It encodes CASSFPGTLSNQPQHF.

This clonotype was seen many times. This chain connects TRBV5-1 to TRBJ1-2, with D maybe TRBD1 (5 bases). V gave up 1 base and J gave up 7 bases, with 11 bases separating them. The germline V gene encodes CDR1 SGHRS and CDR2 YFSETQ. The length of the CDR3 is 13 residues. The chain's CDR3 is CASSLQPGSGYTF. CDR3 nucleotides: TGCGCCAGCAGCTTGCAGCCAGGGTCTGGCTACACCTTC.